Listed below are T cell receptor beta chains from one sample, sequenced in a study of T cells after yellow fever vaccination. MiXCR was run by TCRdb on the 5' RACE reads, yielding one entry per CDR3 protein. This repertoire shows approximately 580,000 distinct CDR3 sequences, less than 20% found once; its top ten account for about 18%. Sequencing used PBMCs, obtained about 5 days after the first yellow fever vaccination. Every receptor here comes from a man in his late teens or twenties who received the YFV17D yellow fever vaccine. Both conserved end residues are part of each CDR3. A D gene is named only where the DNA matches it firmly. The listing skips clone size in some rows; elsewhere it reads once, few, many or a size class.

d_call: NA; v_call: TRBV5-1; clone_size: few; j_call: TRBJ2-7; cdr3_nt: TGCGCCAGCAGCTTGGGCGGTGGGACTCTCTACGAGCAGTACTTC; cdr3_aa: CASSLGGGTLYEQYF
d_call: NA; v_call: TRBV15; clone_size: NA; j_call: TRBJ2-2; cdr3_nt: TGTGCCACCAGCAGAGATGTTGGCACCGGGGAGCTGTTTTTT; cdr3_aa: CATSRDVGTGELFF
d_call: NA; v_call: TRBV6-1; clone_size: many; j_call: TRBJ2-1; cdr3_nt: TGTGCCAGCAGTGACAGGGATTCCTACAATGAGCAGTTCTTC; cdr3_aa: CASSDRDSYNEQFF
d_call: TRBD1; v_call: TRBV27; clone_size: many; j_call: TRBJ1-4; cdr3_nt: TGTGCCAGCAGTTCCCCAGGGGGGAATGAAAAACTGTTTTTT; cdr3_aa: CASSSPGGNEKLFF
d_call: NA; v_call: TRBV4-1; clone_size: few; j_call: TRBJ1-4; cdr3_nt: TGCGCCAGCAGCCTTCTGATGGCAACTAATGAAAAACTGTTTTTT; cdr3_aa: CASSLLMATNEKLFF
d_call: TRBD2; v_call: TRBV5-1; clone_size: few; j_call: TRBJ2-1; cdr3_nt: TGCGCCAGCAGCTTTTCTAGCGGGGGGGCACCTGAGCAGTTCTTC; cdr3_aa: CASSFSSGGAPEQFF
d_call: NA; v_call: TRBV4-2; clone_size: few; j_call: TRBJ1-1; cdr3_nt: TGTGCCAGCAGCCAAAGGGTCCTCGAGGGGAACACTGAAGCTTTCTTT; cdr3_aa: CASSQRVLEGNTEAFF
d_call: NA; v_call: TRBV18; clone_size: few; j_call: TRBJ2-7; cdr3_nt: TGTGCCAGCTCACCAGACACGGGGCCATACGAGCAGTACTTC; cdr3_aa: CASSPDTGPYEQYF
d_call: TRBD1; v_call: TRBV6-5; clone_size: few; j_call: TRBJ2-1; cdr3_nt: TGTGCCAGCAGTTTAACACAGGGGCCGGCTTCCTACAATGAGCAGTTCTTC; cdr3_aa: CASSLTQGPASYNEQFF
d_call: TRBD1; v_call: TRBV10-3; clone_size: NA; j_call: TRBJ2-7; cdr3_nt: TGTGCCATCGGGGACAGGGGGGGTGGCGAGCAGTACTTC; cdr3_aa: CAIGDRGGGEQYF
d_call: TRBD2; v_call: TRBV2; clone_size: NA; j_call: TRBJ2-1; cdr3_nt: TGTGCCAGCAGTGAGGCTAGCGGGGGGGCCTTTGAGCAGTTCTTC; cdr3_aa: CASSEASGGAFEQFF
d_call: NA; v_call: TRBV3-1; clone_size: many; j_call: TRBJ1-1; cdr3_nt: TGTGCCAGCAGCCAAGTGAACACTGAAGCTTTCTTT; cdr3_aa: CASSQVNTEAFF
d_call: NA; v_call: TRBV5-1; clone_size: few; j_call: TRBJ2-3; cdr3_nt: TGCGCCAGCAGCTCCCCGGGGGCGCATACAGATACGCAGTATTTT; cdr3_aa: CASSSPGAHTDTQYF
d_call: NA; v_call: TRBV4-3; clone_size: NA; j_call: TRBJ1-1; cdr3_nt: TGCGCCAGCAGCCAAGATCCGTGGGGTGAAGCTTTCTTT; cdr3_aa: CASSQDPWGEAFF
d_call: TRBD1; v_call: TRBV5-6; clone_size: NA; j_call: TRBJ1-5; cdr3_nt: TGTGCCAGCTCCTGGACAGGGGGTTCTCAGCCCCAGCATTTT; cdr3_aa: CASSWTGGSQPQHF
d_call: NA; v_call: TRBV12-3/TRBV12-4; clone_size: few; j_call: TRBJ1-2; cdr3_nt: TGTGCCAGCAGTTTACTGGGCGAAAATGATGGCTACACCTTC; cdr3_aa: CASSLLGENDGYTF
d_call: TRBD2; v_call: TRBV12-3/TRBV12-4; clone_size: NA; j_call: TRBJ2-3; cdr3_nt: TGTGCCAGCCGTGGGACGGGGGGGGCCCCAGATACGCAGTATTTT; cdr3_aa: CASRGTGGAPDTQYF
d_call: NA; v_call: TRBV27; clone_size: few; j_call: TRBJ1-3; cdr3_nt: TGTGCCAGCAGTTTCGGAGGGCGAGGAAACACCATATATTTT; cdr3_aa: CASSFGGRGNTIYF
d_call: TRBD1; v_call: TRBV7-8; clone_size: few; j_call: TRBJ1-5; cdr3_nt: TGTGCCAGCAGCTTAGGGACAGGGGATCAGCCCCAGCATTTT; cdr3_aa: CASSLGTGDQPQHF
d_call: TRBD2; v_call: TRBV7-9; clone_size: NA; j_call: TRBJ2-1; cdr3_nt: TGTGCCAGCAGCAGATTACTAGCGGGGGGAGACAATGAGCAGTTCTTC; cdr3_aa: CASSRLLAGGDNEQFF
d_call: TRBD2; v_call: TRBV28; clone_size: NA; j_call: TRBJ2-3; cdr3_nt: TGTGCCAGCAGTTTGATTTCACGGGACTACCGCACAGATACGCAGTATTTT; cdr3_aa: CASSLISRDYRTDTQYF
d_call: NA; v_call: TRBV7-9; clone_size: few; j_call: TRBJ2-7; cdr3_nt: TGTGCCAGCAGCTTAGTTGGGGCCGCTTATGAGCAGTACTTC; cdr3_aa: CASSLVGAAYEQYF
d_call: TRBD1; v_call: TRBV5-1; clone_size: NA; j_call: TRBJ2-4; cdr3_nt: TGCGCCAGCAGCTTGGAAGGGGGCGGGCTAGCCAAAAACATTCAGTACTTC; cdr3_aa: CASSLEGGGLAKNIQYF
d_call: NA; v_call: TRBV6-2/TRBV6-3; clone_size: few; j_call: TRBJ2-3; cdr3_nt: TGTGCCAGCAGGATAGGACATACGCAGTATTTT; cdr3_aa: CASRIGHTQYF
d_call: TRBD1; v_call: TRBV7-8; clone_size: few; j_call: TRBJ1-5; cdr3_nt: TGTGCCAGCAGCTTAGGGAGGACAGGGGGGAGCAATCAGCCCCAGCATTTT; cdr3_aa: CASSLGRTGGSNQPQHF
d_call: TRBD1; v_call: TRBV5-6; clone_size: few; j_call: TRBJ1-6; cdr3_nt: TGTGCCAGCAGCTTGGCCACCGGGACAGGGAGGAATTCACCCCTCCACTTT; cdr3_aa: CASSLATGTGRNSPLHF
d_call: NA; v_call: TRBV10-2; clone_size: once; j_call: TRBJ2-3; cdr3_nt: TGCGCCAGCAGTGAGTCGAGGTTTCGGGGCGGGGGCACAGATACGCAGTATTTT; cdr3_aa: CASSESRFRGGGTDTQYF
d_call: NA; v_call: TRBV5-6; clone_size: few; j_call: TRBJ2-4; cdr3_nt: TGTGCCAGCAGCTTGGCCACCCATAGAAACATTCAGTACTTC; cdr3_aa: CASSLATHRNIQYF
d_call: NA; v_call: TRBV7-2; clone_size: NA; j_call: TRBJ1-1; cdr3_nt: TGTGCCAGCAGTGCCTTTGGGCAGGGGAAGGACAACACTGAAGCTTTCTTT; cdr3_aa: CASSAFGQGKDNTEAFF
d_call: NA; v_call: TRBV4-3; clone_size: NA; j_call: TRBJ2-7; cdr3_nt: TGCGCCAGCAGCCAAGATCCTTACCCCTCAAGCTCCTACGAGCAGTACTTC; cdr3_aa: CASSQDPYPSSSYEQYF
d_call: NA; v_call: TRBV12-3/TRBV12-4; clone_size: few; j_call: TRBJ1-1; cdr3_nt: TGTGCCAGCAGTTTCGGACACCCGAACACTGAAGCTTTCTTT; cdr3_aa: CASSFGHPNTEAFF
d_call: NA; v_call: TRBV4-1; clone_size: NA; j_call: TRBJ2-7; cdr3_nt: TGCGCCAGCAGCCAAGGGCCGCAGACACCTTACGAGCAGTACTTC; cdr3_aa: CASSQGPQTPYEQYF
d_call: NA; v_call: TRBV10-3; clone_size: NA; j_call: TRBJ2-2; cdr3_nt: TGTGCCATCAGTAAAACTCAGGGGCCCCCTGACACCGGGGAGCTGTTTTTT; cdr3_aa: CAISKTQGPPDTGELFF